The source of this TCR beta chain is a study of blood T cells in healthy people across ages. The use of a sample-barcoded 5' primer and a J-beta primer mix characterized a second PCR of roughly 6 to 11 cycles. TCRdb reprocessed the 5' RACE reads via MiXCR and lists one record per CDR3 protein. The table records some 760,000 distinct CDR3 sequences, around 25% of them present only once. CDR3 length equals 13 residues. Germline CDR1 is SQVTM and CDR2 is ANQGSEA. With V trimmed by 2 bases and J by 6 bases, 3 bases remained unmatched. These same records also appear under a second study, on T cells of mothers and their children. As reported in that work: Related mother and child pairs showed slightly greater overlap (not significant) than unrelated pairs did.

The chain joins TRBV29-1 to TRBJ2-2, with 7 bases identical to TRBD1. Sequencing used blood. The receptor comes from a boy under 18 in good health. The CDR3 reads CSVEQGDSGELFF. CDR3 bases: TGCAGCGTTGAACAGGGGGATTCCGGGGAGCTGTTTTTT.